What follows describes a single T cell receptor beta chain. The data originate from a study of shared clonotypes between healthy human individuals. There are 14 residues in the CDR3. V gave up 8 bases and J gave up 3 bases; unmatched junction bases: 2. Germline CDR1 reads MDHEN; CDR2 reads SYDVKM. The table came from immunoSEQ multiplex PCR; TCRdb's copy has only in-frame clones and leaves some out. The sample has fewer than 1.4 million clones, approximately 80% seen once. This clonotype was sampled from a man in his late teens or twenties in good health. Some clones in this sample may be carry-over from other donors' samples. The chain is built from TRBV28 and TRBJ2-3, with TRBD2 matching 13 bases. The source material was memory CD4+ T cells from PBMCs. Specified subset: CD45RA-negative fraction. CDR3 residues: CASWTSGSTDTQYF. Here the CDR3 DNA reads TGTGCCAGCTGGACTAGCGGGAGTACAGATACGCAGTATTTT.